The source of this T cell receptor beta chain is a study of T cell responses to AZD1222 COVID-19 vaccine. Study results and caveats: Of the AZD1222 recipients, only 5 to 7 were seropositive at baseline.

The CDR3 loop spans 16 amino acids. On this clone: Its antigen is not identified.

Method: immunoSEQ multiplex PCR; TCRdb's copy keeps in-frame clones and lacks some. Here the sample spans 120,000 to 150,000 clones, 89% being singletons. Sample: peripheral blood, taken on day 0 of AZD1222 vaccination. This receptor was identified in an adult in good health. The rearrangement links TRBV21-1 to TRBJ1-1. TRBV21-1 is an annotated pseudogene. The CDR3 nucleotides are TGTGCCAGCAGCAAAGCGGACCCGGACTCTAACACTGAAGCTTTCTTT. Its translation is CASSKADPDSNTEAFF.